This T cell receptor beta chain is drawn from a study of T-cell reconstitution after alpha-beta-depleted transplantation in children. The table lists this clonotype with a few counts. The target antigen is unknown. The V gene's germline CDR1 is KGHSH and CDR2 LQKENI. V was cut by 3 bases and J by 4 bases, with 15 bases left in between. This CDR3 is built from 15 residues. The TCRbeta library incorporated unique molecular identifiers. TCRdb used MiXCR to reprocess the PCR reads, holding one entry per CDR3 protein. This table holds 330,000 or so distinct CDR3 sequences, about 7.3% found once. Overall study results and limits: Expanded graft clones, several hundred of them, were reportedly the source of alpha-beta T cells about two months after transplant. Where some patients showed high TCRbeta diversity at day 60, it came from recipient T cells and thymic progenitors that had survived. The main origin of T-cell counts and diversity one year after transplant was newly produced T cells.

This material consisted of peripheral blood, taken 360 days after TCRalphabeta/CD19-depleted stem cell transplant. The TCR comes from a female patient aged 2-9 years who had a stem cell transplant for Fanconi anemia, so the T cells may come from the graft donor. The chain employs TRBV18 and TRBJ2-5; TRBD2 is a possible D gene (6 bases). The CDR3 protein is CASSPSVGGSETQYF. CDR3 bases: TGTGCCAGCTCACCTTCTGTGGGGGGATCAGAGACCCAGTACTTC.